A single sample gave rise to the 4 T cell receptor beta chains below, sequenced in a study of T cells in Graves' hyperthyroidism and ophthalmopathy. There were TCR beta CDR3 regions amplified from RNA transcripts. The study used the HTBI primer set for a first-round RT-PCR of the TCR CDR3. One entry per CDR3 protein results from TCRdb running MiXCR on the multiplex PCR reads. Of over 500,000 distinct CDR3 sequences in the sample, 17% were seen once. Source material: blood. The receptors originated from a woman aged 18-29 years with Graves' ophthalmopathy.

The sample holds a few counts of this clonotype. The chain recombines TRBV27 with TRBJ2-1, with 8 bases lining up with TRBD2. Germline values: CDR1 MNHEY, CDR2 SMNVEV (reference sequence). The CDR3 consists of 15 residues. J lost 8 bases, V lost 7 bases, and 13 bases had no gene match. The CDR3 spells CASTDPLTSADEQFF. As DNA, the CDR3 is TGTGCCAGCACCGATCCCCTGACTAGCGCGGATGAGCAGTTCTTC.

This clonotype was detected ten times or more. The rearrangement links TRBV11-2 to TRBJ2-7; either TRBD1 or TRBD2 may supply D (5 bases each). This CDR3 spans 14 amino acids. V was pared by 1 base and J by 6 bases, with 13 bases between. CDR1 and CDR2 from the germline V gene are SGHAT and FQNNGV. The CDR3 bases are TGTGCCAGCAGCTTAGCCCCGTGGGGGAGCGAGCAGTACTTC. This translates into CASSLAPWGSEQYF.

The rearrangement joins TRBV29-1 to TRBJ1-1, with a tentative D call TRBD1 (6 bases). CDR1 is SQVTM, CDR2 ANQGSEA, per germline. V lost 7 bases and J lost 7, with 19 bases in between. This CDR3 contains 13 residues. The DNA of the CDR3 is TGCAGCGCCCGTACCGGGACACCGTTTGAAGCTTTCTTT. Translation: CSARTGTPFEAFF.

This clonotype was seen at least ten times. V usage is TRBV30 and J usage is TRBJ1-2; no clear D. V shed 4 bases and J shed 3 bases, with 9 bases lying between them. The CDR3 loop spans 12 amino acids. CDR1 is GTSNPN and CDR2 is SVGIG in the germline V gene (reference sequence). CDR3 in amino acids: CAWNEGYYGYTF. The DNA of the CDR3 is TGTGCCTGGAATGAGGGCTACTATGGCTACACCTTC.